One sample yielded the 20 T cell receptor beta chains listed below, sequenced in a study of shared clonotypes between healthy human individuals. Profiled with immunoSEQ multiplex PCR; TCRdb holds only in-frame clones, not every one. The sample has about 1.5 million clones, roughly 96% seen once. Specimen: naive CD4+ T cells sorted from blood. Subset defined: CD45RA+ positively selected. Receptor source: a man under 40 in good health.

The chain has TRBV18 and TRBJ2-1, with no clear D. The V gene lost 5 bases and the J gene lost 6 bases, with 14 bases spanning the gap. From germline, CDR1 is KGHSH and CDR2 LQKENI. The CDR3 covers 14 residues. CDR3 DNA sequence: TGTGCCAGCTCATCGACCTACAGCCCCAATGAGCAGTTCTTC. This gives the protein CASSSTYSPNEQFF.

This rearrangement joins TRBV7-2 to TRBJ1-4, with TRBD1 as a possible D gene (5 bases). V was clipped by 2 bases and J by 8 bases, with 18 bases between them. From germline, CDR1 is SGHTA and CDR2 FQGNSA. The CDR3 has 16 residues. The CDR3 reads CASSLRTPGDREKLFF. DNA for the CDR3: TGTGCCAGCAGCTTACGGACACCTGGGGATAGGGAAAAACTGTTTTTT. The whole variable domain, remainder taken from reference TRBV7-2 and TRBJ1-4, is GAGVSQSPSNKVTEKGKDVELRCDPISGHTALYWYRQSLGQGLEFLIYFQGNSAPDKSGLPSDRFSAERTGGSVSTLTIQRTQQEDSAVYLCASSLRTPGDREKLFFGSGTQLSVL.

The CDR3 DNA reads as TGCAGCGTTGAAGAAGCGGGGGGTCCCAATGAGCAGTTCTTC. Its translation: CSVEEAGGPNEQFF. This chain connects TRBV29-1 to TRBJ2-1; 9 bases line up with TRBD2. V lost 0 bases to trimming and J lost 6 bases; unmatched junction nucleotides: 3. Per germline, CDR1 SQVTM and CDR2 ANQGSEA. This CDR3 is built from 14 residues.

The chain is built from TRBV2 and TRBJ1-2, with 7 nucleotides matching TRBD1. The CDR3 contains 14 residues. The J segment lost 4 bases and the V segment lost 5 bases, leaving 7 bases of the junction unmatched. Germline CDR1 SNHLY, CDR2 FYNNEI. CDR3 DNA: TGTGCCAGCAGTCAACTGACAGGGACCTATGGCTACACCTTC. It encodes CASSQLTGTYGYTF.

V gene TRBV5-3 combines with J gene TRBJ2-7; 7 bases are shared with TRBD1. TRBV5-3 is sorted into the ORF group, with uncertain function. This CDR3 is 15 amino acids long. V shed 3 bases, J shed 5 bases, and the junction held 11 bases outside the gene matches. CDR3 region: CARSSGQDPLDEQYF. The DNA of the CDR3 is TGTGCCAGAAGCTCAGGACAGGACCCCTTGGACGAGCAGTACTTC.

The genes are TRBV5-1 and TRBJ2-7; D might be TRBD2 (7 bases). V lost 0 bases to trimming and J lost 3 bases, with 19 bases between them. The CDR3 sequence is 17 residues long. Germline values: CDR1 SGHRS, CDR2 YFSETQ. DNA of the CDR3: TGCGCCAGCAGCTTGGCTGGCGCGGGGGCTGCGGGCTACGAGCAGTACTTC. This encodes CASSLAGAGAAGYEQYF. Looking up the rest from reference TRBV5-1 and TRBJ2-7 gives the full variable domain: KAGVTQTPRYLIKTRGQQVTLSCSPISGHRSVSWYQQTPGQGLQFLFEYFSETQRNKGNFPGRFSGRQFSNSRSEMNVSTLELGDSALYLCASSLAGAGAAGYEQYFGPGTRLTVT.

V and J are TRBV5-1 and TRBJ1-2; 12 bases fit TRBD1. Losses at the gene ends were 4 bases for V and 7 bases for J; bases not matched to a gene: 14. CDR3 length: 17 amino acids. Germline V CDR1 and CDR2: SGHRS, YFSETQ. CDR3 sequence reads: CASSQTFGGQGASGYTF. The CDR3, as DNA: TGCGCCAGCAGCCAAACCTTCGGGGGACAGGGGGCTTCTGGCTACACCTTC.

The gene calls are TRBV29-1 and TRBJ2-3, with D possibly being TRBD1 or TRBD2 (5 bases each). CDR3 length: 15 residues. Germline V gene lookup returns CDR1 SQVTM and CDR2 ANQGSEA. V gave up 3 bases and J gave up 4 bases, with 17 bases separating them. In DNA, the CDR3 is TGCAGCGTTGAGTACCTGGCTCGGGGCGCAGATACGCAGTATTTT. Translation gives CSVEYLARGADTQYF.

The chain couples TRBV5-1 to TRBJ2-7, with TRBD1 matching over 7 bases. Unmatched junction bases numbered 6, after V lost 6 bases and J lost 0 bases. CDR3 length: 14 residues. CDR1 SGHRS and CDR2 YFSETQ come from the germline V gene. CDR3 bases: TGCGCCAGCACCGAACAGGGGAGCTCCTACGAGCAGTACTTC. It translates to CASTEQGSSYEQYF.

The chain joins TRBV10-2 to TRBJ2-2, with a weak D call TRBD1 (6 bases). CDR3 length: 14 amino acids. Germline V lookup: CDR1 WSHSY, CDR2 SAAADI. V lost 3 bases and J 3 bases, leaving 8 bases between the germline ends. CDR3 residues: CASSDRGDTGELFF. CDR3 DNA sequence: TGCGCCAGCAGTGACAGGGGAGACACCGGGGAGCTGTTTTTT.

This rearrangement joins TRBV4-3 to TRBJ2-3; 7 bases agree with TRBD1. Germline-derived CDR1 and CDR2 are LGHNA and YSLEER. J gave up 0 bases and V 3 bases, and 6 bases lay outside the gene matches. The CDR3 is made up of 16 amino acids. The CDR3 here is CASSQMTGSSTDTQYF. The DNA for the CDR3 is TGCGCCAGCAGCCAGATGACAGGGTCTAGCACAGATACGCAGTATTTT.

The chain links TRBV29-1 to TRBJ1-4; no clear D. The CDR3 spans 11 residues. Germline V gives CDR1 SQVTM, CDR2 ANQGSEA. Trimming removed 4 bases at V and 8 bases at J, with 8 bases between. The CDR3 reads CSVARGEKLFF. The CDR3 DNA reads TGCAGCGTTGCTCGGGGAGAAAAACTGTTTTTT.

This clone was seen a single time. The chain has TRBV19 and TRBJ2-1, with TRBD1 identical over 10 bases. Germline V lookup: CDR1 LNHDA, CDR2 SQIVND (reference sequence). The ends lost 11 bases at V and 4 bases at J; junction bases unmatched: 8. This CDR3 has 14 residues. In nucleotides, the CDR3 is TGTGCCGCGAAAAGACAGGGGGCTTACAATGAGCAGTTCTTC. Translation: CAAKRQGAYNEQFF.

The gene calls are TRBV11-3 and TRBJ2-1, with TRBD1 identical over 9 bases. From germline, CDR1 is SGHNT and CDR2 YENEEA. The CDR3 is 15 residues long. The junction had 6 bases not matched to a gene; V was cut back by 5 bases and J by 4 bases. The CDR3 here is CASSPRGTGYNEQFF. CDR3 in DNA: TGTGCCAGCAGCCCAAGGGGGACAGGGTACAATGAGCAGTTCTTC.

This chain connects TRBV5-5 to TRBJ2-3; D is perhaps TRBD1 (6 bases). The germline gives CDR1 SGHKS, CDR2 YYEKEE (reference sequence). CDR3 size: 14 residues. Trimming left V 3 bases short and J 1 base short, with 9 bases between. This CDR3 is CASSSRQGTDTQYF. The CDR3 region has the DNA TGTGCCAGCAGCTCGCGACAGGGCACAGATACGCAGTATTTT.

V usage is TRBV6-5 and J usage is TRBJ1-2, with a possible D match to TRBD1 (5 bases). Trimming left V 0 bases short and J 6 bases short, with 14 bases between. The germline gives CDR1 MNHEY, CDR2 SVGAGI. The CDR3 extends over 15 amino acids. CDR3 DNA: TGTGCCAGCAGTTACTCGGGTGACGGGGGAGATGGCTACACCTTC. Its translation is CASSYSGDGGDGYTF.

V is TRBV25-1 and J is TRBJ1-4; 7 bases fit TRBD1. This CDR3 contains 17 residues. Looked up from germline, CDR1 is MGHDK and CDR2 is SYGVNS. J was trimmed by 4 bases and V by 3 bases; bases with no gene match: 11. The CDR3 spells CASSDPQTRDSNEKLFF. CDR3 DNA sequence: TGTGCCAGCAGTGATCCCCAGACCCGGGACAGTAATGAAAAACTGTTTTTT.

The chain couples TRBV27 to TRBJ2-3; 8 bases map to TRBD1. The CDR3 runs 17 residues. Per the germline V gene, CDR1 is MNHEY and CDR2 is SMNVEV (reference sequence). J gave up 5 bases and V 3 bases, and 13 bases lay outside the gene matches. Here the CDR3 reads CASSFARTDRDLDTQYF. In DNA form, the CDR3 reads TGTGCCAGCAGTTTCGCCCGAACGGACAGGGATTTAGATACGCAGTATTTT.

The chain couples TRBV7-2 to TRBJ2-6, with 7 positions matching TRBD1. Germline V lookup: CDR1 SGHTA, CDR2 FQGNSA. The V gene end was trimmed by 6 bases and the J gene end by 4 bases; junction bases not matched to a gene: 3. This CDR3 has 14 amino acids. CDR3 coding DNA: TGTGCCAGCAGGACAGGGTCCGGGGCCAACGTCCTGACTTTC. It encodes CASRTGSGANVLTF.

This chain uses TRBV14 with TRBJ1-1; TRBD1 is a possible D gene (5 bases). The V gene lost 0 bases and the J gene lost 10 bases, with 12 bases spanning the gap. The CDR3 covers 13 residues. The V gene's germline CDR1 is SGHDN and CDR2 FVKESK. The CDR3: CASSQDLGRGAFF. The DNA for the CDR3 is TGTGCCAGCAGCCAAGATCTAGGTAGGGGAGCTTTCTTT.